This T cell receptor beta chain is from a study of blood T cell repertoires in COVID-19. Looking at the study overall: Sample material is recorded as cDNA or gDNA derived from T cells, B-cell-depleted T cells, or PBMCs.

V gave up 3 bases and J gave up 0 bases; unmatched junction bases: 5. The CDR3 has 15 residues. Per germline, CDR1 KGHSH and CDR2 LQKENI. In the authors' workflow: Amplifying reference gene primers gave estimates of nucleated cell counts. This table comes from immunoSEQ multiplex PCR, and its TCRdb copy is limited to in-frame clones, with some not included. D and trimming come from the DNA, and the V and J calls and clone size come from that table. The table lists 100,000 to 120,000 clones, over 75% of them singletons. The genes are TRBV18 and TRBJ2-7; TRBD1 agrees at 7 bases. Sequenced: peripheral blood. This clonotype originated in a woman of 80 years or more with active or convalescent COVID-19. As DNA, the CDR3 is TGTGCCAGCTCACCTTCGGGACAGAGCTCCTACGAGCAGTACTTC. Translation: CASSPSGQSSYEQYF.